The 18 T cell receptor beta chains given below trace back to one sample, sequenced in a study of blood T cell repertoires in COVID-19. Assay used: immunoSEQ multiplex PCR; TCRdb lists only in-frame clones, some missing. The repertoire includes about 380,000 clones, around 90% of them detected once, and 1.2% sits in the top ten. Sequencing was done on a sample of PBMCs or T cells enriched from blood (not recorded which). All receptors come from a woman younger than 30 who had recovered from COVID-19.

V gene TRBV19 combines with J gene TRBJ1-1; possibly TRBD1 for D (5 bases). Trimming removed 5 bases at V and 1 base at J, with 14 bases between. CDR3 length equals 15 residues. The V gene's germline CDR1 is LNHDA and CDR2 SQIVND (reference sequence). CDR3 amino acids: CASSGRAGGNTEAFF. As DNA, the CDR3 is TGTGCCAGTAGTGGCCGCGCCGGGGGGAACACTGAAGCTTTCTTT.

This sequence joins TRBV5-1 and TRBJ2-3, with TRBD2 as a possible D gene (6 bases). The V and J ends lost 2 bases and 0 bases respectively, with 7 bases between them. Germline values: CDR1 SGHRS, CDR2 YFSETQ. The CDR3 totals 14 residues. The CDR3 nucleotides read TGCGCCAGCAGCTTTGGGACTAGCACAGATACGCAGTATTTT. Protein product: CASSFGTSTDTQYF. The entire variable domain, with the rest obtained from reference TRBV5-1 and TRBJ2-3, is as follows: KAGVTQTPRYLIKTRGQQVTLSCSPISGHRSVSWYQQTPGQGLQFLFEYFSETQRNKGNFPGRFSGRQFSNSRSEMNVSTLELGDSALYLCASSFGTSTDTQYFGPGTRLTVL.

The chain uses TRBV19 and TRBJ2-1; TRBD2 might be the D (6 bases). CDR3 size: 16 residues. Trimming took 4 bases from V and 4 from J, leaving 17 bases between them. The V gene's germline CDR1 is LNHDA and CDR2 SQIVND (reference sequence). CDR3 DNA: TGTGCCAGTAGTACCCCGGCAAGCGGGCATTACAATGAGCAGTTCTTC. This codes for CASSTPASGHYNEQFF. The variable domain in full, with the rest retrieved from reference TRBV19 and TRBJ2-1, is DGGITQSPKYLFRKEGQNVTLSCEQNLNHDAMYWYRQDPGQGLRLIYYSQIVNDFQKGDIAEGYSVSREKKESFPLTVTSAQKNPTAFYLCASSTPASGHYNEQFFGPGTRLTVL.

The V and J genes are TRBV28 and TRBJ2-7; D call uncertain. The germline V gene has CDR1 MDHEN and CDR2 SYDVKM. The CDR3 loop spans 11 amino acids. V was trimmed by 7 bases and J by 9 bases, leaving 13 bases between them. CDR3 region: CASTSGPGQYF. CDR3 sequence (DNA): TGTGCCAGCACCTCAGGTCCAGGGCAGTACTTC.

The V call is TRBV9, the J call TRBJ1-2, with TRBD1 identical over 9 bases. The germline gives CDR1 SGDLS, CDR2 YYNGEE. CDR3 length: 15 amino acids. V dropped 4 bases and J dropped 6; count of bases not matched to a gene: 10. CDR3 DNA sequence: TGTGCCAGCAGCCCCAGGGACAGGGAAACCCATGGCTACACCTTC. This gives the protein CASSPRDRETHGYTF.

The J gene is TRBJ2-3, the V gene TRBV4-1; 7 nucleotides match TRBD1. Germline V gene lookup returns CDR1 MGHRA and CDR2 YSYEKL. CDR3 size: 15 residues. The V gene end was trimmed by 1 base and the J gene end by 0 bases; junction bases not matched to a gene: 1. The CDR3 DNA reads as TGCGCCAGCAGCCAAGGACAGGGCAGCACAGATACGCAGTATTTT. It yields the protein CASSQGQGSTDTQYF.

This clone was found once. The chain recombines TRBV12-5 with TRBJ1-1; D is uncertain. CDR3 size: 13 residues. The V and J ends lost 4 bases and 4 bases respectively, with 10 bases between them. Germline CDR1 and CDR2: LGHNT and FRNRAP. CDR3 bases: TGTGCTAGTGGTTCCCCCGCGCCCACTGAAGCTTTCTTT. Translating it yields CASGSPAPTEAFF.

The V and J genes are TRBV4-1 and TRBJ2-3; no firm D call. V lost 0 bases, J lost 4 bases, and 2 bases lay in between. This CDR3 comprises 12 residues. From germline, CDR1 is MGHRA and CDR2 YSYEKL. CDR3 residues: CASSQDSDTQYF. The CDR3 DNA reads TGCGCCAGCAGCCAAGACTCAGATACGCAGTATTTT.

J is TRBJ2-7 and V is TRBV24-1, with D perhaps TRBD1 (6 bases). The V end lost 4 bases, the J end lost 3 bases, and 15 bases lay between the germline ends. The germline CDR1 and CDR2 sequences are KGHDR and SFDVKD. The CDR3 covers 15 residues. CDR3 sequence reads: CATSDTGTKNYEQYF. DNA of the CDR3: TGTGCCACCAGTGACACCGGGACAAAAAACTACGAGCAGTACTTC.

The chain combines TRBV19 with TRBJ2-5; a possible D gene is TRBD2 (7 bases). The CDR3 is 15 residues long. V lost 3 bases and J 2 bases, leaving 13 bases between the germline ends. The germline gives CDR1 LNHDA, CDR2 SQIVND (reference sequence). In DNA form, the CDR3 reads TGTGCCAGTAGTATCGGGGAGGGGGGTCAAGAGACCCAGTACTTC. Translating gives CASSIGEGGQETQYF.

As DNA, the CDR3 is TGTGCCATCAGTGTGGGGCAGGGGGACACCGGGGAGCTGTTTTTT. Translated, it gives CAISVGQGDTGELFF. The rearrangement links TRBV10-3 to TRBJ2-2, with 7 positions matching TRBD1. J gave up 3 bases and V 4 bases, and 5 bases lay outside the gene matches. The CDR3 is 15 residues long. Germline CDR1 is ENHRY and CDR2 is SYGVKD.

The chain uses TRBV4-1 and TRBJ1-2, with D hard to call. Trimming left V 0 bases short and J 0 bases short, with 8 bases between. In germline, CDR1 is MGHRA, CDR2 YSYEKL. The CDR3 is 15 residues long. The CDR3 region has the DNA TGCGCCAGCAGCCAAGATCTAATAGCTAACTATGGCTACACCTTC. Amino acids: CASSQDLIANYGYTF.

J is TRBJ1-4 and V is TRBV7-2; D might be TRBD1 (5 bases). V lost 1 base to trimming and J lost 4 bases, with 16 bases between them. The CDR3 length is 17 residues. Germline V gives CDR1 SGHTA, CDR2 FQGNSA. The CDR3 DNA sequence: TGTGCCAGCAGCTTAGGGGTGGGCAGGACACATAATGAAAAACTGTTTTTT. Translation: CASSLGVGRTHNEKLFF.

The rearrangement links TRBV28 to TRBJ1-5, with TRBD1 as a possible D gene (5 bases). The CDR3 has 16 amino acids. Trimming stripped 6 bases from V and 4 bases from J, with 19 bases between. CDR1 and CDR2 (germline): MDHEN, SYDVKM. The CDR3 loop is CASSRTQGIANQPQHF. DNA for the CDR3: TGTGCCAGCAGCCGTACTCAGGGAATAGCAAATCAGCCCCAGCATTTT.

The chain uses TRBV7-2 and TRBJ2-5; D is perhaps TRBD1 (6 bases). Trimming stripped 5 bases from V and 7 bases from J, with 14 bases between. Germline CDR1 reads SGHTA; CDR2 reads FQGNSA. This CDR3 spans 13 amino acids. The CDR3 coding sequence is TGTGCCAGCAGCCCGAGGACAGAAGGGACCCAGTACTTC. Residues: CASSPRTEGTQYF.

The V call is TRBV27, the J call TRBJ2-5; 8 nucleotides match TRBD1. Looked up from germline, CDR1 is MNHEY and CDR2 is SMNVEV (reference sequence). Unmatched junction bases numbered 5, after V lost 3 bases and J lost 2 bases. There are 15 residues in the CDR3. CDR3 sequence (DNA): TGTGCCAGCAGTTTTGGCAGGGGGCGTCAAGAGACCCAGTACTTC. Translated, it gives CASSFGRGRQETQYF.

The chain combines TRBV19 with TRBJ1-2; D gene uncertain. The CDR3 has 15 residues. The V end was cut by 4 bases, the J end by 5 bases, with 17 bases between. Germline V gene data show CDR1 as LNHDA and CDR2 as SQIVND (reference sequence). The CDR3, as DNA: TGTGCCAGTAGTAACGGCCAGGCAAGAATATATGGCTACACCTTC. Protein product: CASSNGQARIYGYTF. Full variable domain (missing parts from reference TRBV19 and TRBJ1-2): DGGITQSPKYLFRKEGQNVTLSCEQNLNHDAMYWYRQDPGQGLRLIYYSQIVNDFQKGDIAEGYSVSREKKESFPLTVTSAQKNPTAFYLCASSNGQARIYGYTFGSGTRLTVV.

This clone was observed a single time. The V call is TRBV7-3, the J call TRBJ2-3; TRBD2 agrees at 11 bases. This CDR3 region has 19 residues. Germline assignment: CDR1 SGHTA and CDR2 FQGTGA. V shed 1 base and J 2 bases; nucleotides not matched to a gene: 11. The CDR3 region has the DNA TGTGCCAGCAGCTTAAGAGCTAGCGGGGGGCTGGGATACACAGATACGCAGTATTTT. Residues: CASSLRASGGLGYTDTQYF.